A single sample gave rise to the 5 T cell receptor beta chains below, sequenced in a study of shared clonotypes between healthy human individuals. Produced via immunoSEQ multiplex PCR; TCRdb's table is partial and in-frame only. The sample contains 2 million to 2.5 million clones, approximately 95% of which appear only once. The sample taken for sequencing was naive CD4+ T cells from PBMCs. Stated subset: CD45RA+ positively selected. These receptors all stem from a man between 18 and 29 years old in good health. Some clones in this sample may be carry-over from other donors' samples.

The J gene is TRBJ2-1, the V gene TRBV27; the D gene is possibly TRBD2 (5 bases). This CDR3 is built from 14 residues. V was cut by 10 bases and J by 2 bases, with 15 bases left in between. Germline CDR1 is MNHEY and CDR2 is SMNVEV (reference sequence). DNA for the CDR3: TGTGCCACCGCGGAGCGGACCACCTACAATGAGCAGTTCTTC. Translating it yields CATAERTTYNEQFF.

The chain recombines TRBV7-3 with TRBJ2-5; D is unresolved. The ends were cut back, 5 bases at V and 4 bases at J, with 17 bases in the middle. CDR1 SGHTA and CDR2 FQGTGA come from the germline V gene. This CDR3 is built from 15 residues. The CDR3 coding sequence is TGTGCCAGCAGCCCCGGTTCATCTATGCGAGAGACCCAGTACTTC. This codes for CASSPGSSMRETQYF. The variable domain in full, with the rest retrieved from reference TRBV7-3 and TRBJ2-5, is GAGVSQTPSNKVTEKGKYVELRCDPISGHTALYWYRQSLGQGPEFLIYFQGTGAADDSGLPNDRFFAVRPEGSVSTLKIQRTERGDSAVYLCASSPGSSMRETQYFGPGTRLLVL.

As regards this clone: Germline and junction disagree at one end, which may indicate a read error. The same CDR3 arises from other DNA sequences in this sample as well. The genes are TRBV7-9 and TRBJ2-5; 7 nucleotides line up with TRBD1. Germline-derived CDR1 and CDR2 are SEHNR and FQNEAQ (reference sequence). This CDR3 region has 15 residues. This CDR3 reads CASSLFQTGQETQYF. The CDR3 bases are TGTGCTAGCAGCTTATTCCAGACAGGGCAAGAGACCCAGTACTTC.

The chain links TRBV6-1 to TRBJ2-4, with 7 bases matching TRBD2. The CDR3 has 17 amino acids. The V gene end was trimmed by 2 bases and the J gene end by 1 base; junction bases not matched to a gene: 8. From germline, CDR1 is MNHNS and CDR2 SASEGT. The CDR3 DNA sequence: TGTGCCAGCAGTGAACAGAGGCGGGAGTTTGCCAAAAACATTCAGTACTTC. Protein product: CASSEQRREFAKNIQYF.

The V gene is TRBV10-1, the J gene TRBJ2-3; a weak D match, TRBD1 (6 bases). Per the germline V gene, CDR1 is WNHNN and CDR2 is SYGVQD (reference sequence). The ends were cut back, 8 bases at V and 2 bases at J, with 23 bases in the middle. This CDR3 has 17 amino acids. The CDR3 DNA reads TGCGCCAGCCAGCACTGGGCCCGACAGGTCCCCACAGATACGCAGTATTTT. Encoded protein: CASQHWARQVPTDTQYF.